The next 18 T cell receptor beta chains were all read from a single sample in a study of CD8+CD57+ T cells in acquired aplastic anemia. Using genomic DNA as the template, TCR beta VDJ and CDR3 profiling was carried out. TCRdb reprocessed the reads with MiXCR, giving one entry per CDR3 protein. This table holds 150,000 to 200,000 distinct CDR3 sequences, 64% found once. Sequences were obtained from sorted CD4+, CD8+, or CD8+CD57+ T cells (not recorded which) from PBMCs. These receptors were taken from a human donor with severe aplastic anemia or a healthy control (not recorded which).

V gene TRBV7-9 combines with J gene TRBJ2-7, with D unclear. CDR3 length: 14 amino acids. V lost 1 base and J lost 0, with 7 bases in between. Germline-derived CDR1 and CDR2 are SEHNR and FQNEAQ (reference sequence). The CDR3 coding sequence is TGTGCCAGCAGCTTAGTGGCCAGCTCCTACGAGCAGTACTTC. Amino acids: CASSLVASSYEQYF.

The chain carries TRBV7-2 and TRBJ2-7, with D tentatively TRBD1 (5 bases). Germline V gene lookup returns CDR1 SGHTA and CDR2 FQGNSA. V lost 0 bases to trimming and J lost 2 bases, with 8 bases between them. This CDR3 is built from 14 residues. The CDR3 here is CASSLASGPYEQYF. The CDR3 bases are TGTGCCAGCAGCTTAGCTTCAGGGCCCTACGAGCAGTACTTC. Together with reference TRBV7-2 and TRBJ2-7, the CDR3 gives the full variable domain: GAGVSQSPSNKVTEKGKDVELRCDPISGHTALYWYRQSLGQGLEFLIYFQGNSAPDKSGLPSDRFSAERTGGSVSTLTIQRTQQEDSAVYLCASSLASGPYEQYFGPGTRLTVT.

This chain links TRBV15 with TRBJ2-3; 8 bases map to TRBD2. The V gene end was trimmed by 0 bases and the J gene end by 3 bases; junction bases not matched to a gene: 11. Looked up from germline, CDR1 is LNHNV and CDR2 is YYDKDF (reference sequence). This CDR3 has 18 amino acids. The DNA of the CDR3 is TGTGCCACCAGCAGAGATATCGGAGGCGGGGGGCGTACAGATACGCAGTATTTT. This codes for CATSRDIGGGGRTDTQYF. Based on the CDR3 plus reference TRBV15 and TRBJ2-3, the full variable domain is DAMVIQNPRYQVTQFGKPVTLSCSQTLNHNVMYWYQQKSSQAPKLLFHYYDKDFNNEADTPDNFQSRRPNTSFCFLDIRSPGLGDTAMYLCATSRDIGGGGRTDTQYFGPGTRLTVL.

The V gene is TRBV29-1, the J gene TRBJ2-1, with D uncertain. V lost 4 bases to trimming and J lost 10 bases, with 14 bases between them. In germline, CDR1 is SQVTM, CDR2 ANQGSEA. This CDR3 is built from 12 residues. The CDR3 region has the DNA TGCAGCGTTGTAAGGAGCTTGGAGGAGCAGTTCTTC. It is translated as CSVVRSLEEQFF.

The chain employs TRBV9 and TRBJ2-7, with TRBD2 matching 11 bases. The CDR3 runs to 15 residues. V lost 3 bases, J lost 4 bases, and 6 bases stayed unmatched. CDR1 and CDR2 from the germline V gene are SGDLS and YYNGEE. The CDR3 DNA reads TGTGCCAGCAGCGCTGGGACTAGCGGACGGTACGAGCAGTACTTC. Its translation is CASSAGTSGRYEQYF.

With respect to this clonotype: The junction differs from germline at one of its ends, possibly a read error. This rearrangement joins TRBV7-8 to TRBJ2-3; 11 bases are shared with TRBD2. CDR3 length: 17 residues. Germline V gene sequence: CDR1 SGHVS, CDR2 FQNEAQ. The CDR3 protein is CASSPWETSGNTDTHYF. CDR3 coding DNA: TGTGCCAGCAGCCCCTGGGAGACTAGCGGGAACACAGATACGCATTATTTT.

The chain carries TRBV20-1 and TRBJ2-5, with D uncertain. The CDR3 extends over 13 amino acids. Germline CDR1 is DFQATT and CDR2 is SNEGSKA (reference sequence). Trimming took off 0 bases at V and 0 bases at J, with 5 bases between the two ends. The CDR3 nucleotides are TGCAGTGCTAGAGATCGGTACCAAGAGACCCAGTACTTC. Its protein is CSARDRYQETQYF.

CDR3 coding DNA: TGTGCCAGCAGCCCCCCCGCCGAGCGGGAGGAGGTGCGGGACGAGCAGTACTTC. Translated, it gives CASSPPAEREEVRDEQYF. The chain combines TRBV7-2 with TRBJ2-7, with TRBD2 matching over 9 bases. Trimming cost V 5 bases and J 5 bases; bases outside gene matches: 19. The CDR3 runs to 18 residues. Germline V gene data show CDR1 as SGHTA and CDR2 as FQGNSA.

This rearrangement joins TRBV19 to TRBJ2-7; D assignment may be TRBD1 or TRBD2 (6 bases each). Per germline, CDR1 LNHDA and CDR2 SQIVND (reference sequence). The CDR3 is made up of 16 amino acids. V dropped 5 bases and J dropped 6 bases, with 23 bases sitting between them. CDR3 sequence: CASSARDGTTGGEQYF. For the CDR3, the DNA is TGTGCCAGTAGTGCCAGGGACGGGACAACCGGGGGCGAGCAGTACTTC.

This chain uses TRBV7-9 with TRBJ1-2, with 8 bases matching TRBD1. V was pared by 6 bases and J by 5 bases, with 5 bases of the junction left unmatched. Germline CDR1 reads SEHNR; CDR2 reads FQNEAQ (reference sequence). This CDR3 comprises 13 residues. The CDR3 region has the DNA TGTGCCAGCAGTTCGGACAGGGAATATGGCTACACCTTC. Encoded protein: CASSSDREYGYTF. Looking up the rest from reference TRBV7-9 and TRBJ1-2 gives the full variable domain: DTGVSQNPRHKITKRGQNVTFRCDPISEHNRLYWYRQTLGQGPEFLTYFQNEAQLEKSRLLSDRFSAERPKGSFSTLEIQRTEQGDSAMYLCASSSDREYGYTFGSGTRLTVV.

The gene calls are TRBV7-9 and TRBJ2-2; no reliable D call. The ends were cut back, 3 bases at V and 6 bases at J, with 11 bases in the middle. Germline CDR1 reads SEHNR; CDR2 reads FQNEAQ (reference sequence). The CDR3 spans 14 residues. CDR3 DNA: TGTGCCAGCAGCTTGGATTCCAGCCCCGGGGAGCTGTTTTTT. Its protein is CASSLDSSPGELFF.

The V gene is TRBV7-6, the J gene TRBJ1-2; 8 bases agree with TRBD1. The CDR3 consists of 15 residues. Germline V gene lookup returns CDR1 SGHVS and CDR2 FNYEAQ. Trimming removed 1 base from V and 6 bases from J; junction bases left unmatched: 7. CDR3 in DNA: TGTGCCAGCAGCTTAGGCGCACAGGGGGTTGATGGCTACACCTTC. Its translation: CASSLGAQGVDGYTF.

The chain carries TRBV2 and TRBJ2-1; no firm D call. CDR3 length equals 11 residues. Germline CDR1 and CDR2: SNHLY and FYNNEI. V dropped 7 bases and J dropped 5 bases, with 6 bases sitting between them. In nucleotides, the CDR3 is TGTGCCAGCACCCAGAACAATGAGCAGTTCTTC. It is translated as CASTQNNEQFF.

The chain employs TRBV6-5 and TRBJ2-2; 8 bases align to TRBD1. V shed 5 bases, J shed 7 bases, and the junction held 9 bases outside the gene matches. Germline assignment: CDR1 MNHEY and CDR2 SVGAGI. The CDR3 length is 15 residues. CDR3 sequence (DNA): TGTGCCAGCAGTGTAGGGACTGACAGGGGCGGGGAGCTGTTTTTT. This encodes CASSVGTDRGGELFF.

V usage is TRBV10-2 and J usage is TRBJ2-2, with D unclear. This CDR3 is built from 10 residues. Trimming cost V 10 bases and J 4 bases, with 4 bases left between them. Germline V gene sequence: CDR1 WSHSY, CDR2 SAAADI. CDR3 coding DNA: TGCGCCACCCGCACCGGGGAGCTGTTTTTT. This codes for CATRTGELFF.

The chain has TRBV20-1 and TRBJ2-1, with TRBD2 matching 12 bases. The CDR3 spans 15 residues. V lost 1 base and J lost 7; bases outside the gene matches: 5. Germline assignment: CDR1 DFQATT and CDR2 SNEGSKA (reference sequence). CDR3 in DNA: TGCAGTGCTAGAGTGGTAACTAGCGGGAGGAATGAGCAGTTCTTC. It encodes CSARVVTSGRNEQFF.

The rearrangement joins TRBV15 to TRBJ1-2; D is uncertain. The CDR3 spans 13 residues. Per germline, CDR1 LNHNV and CDR2 YYDKDF (reference sequence). V gave up 0 bases and J gave up 8 bases, with 10 bases separating them. CDR3 region: CATSREYGRGYTF. CDR3 DNA sequence: TGTGCCACCAGCAGAGAGTACGGGCGGGGCTACACCTTC.

A few counts support this clonotype. This chain uses TRBV29-1 with TRBJ2-7, with TRBD2 identical over 7 bases. Germline CDR1 and CDR2: SQVTM and ANQGSEA. CDR3 length equals 13 residues. Losses at the gene ends were 4 bases for V and 4 bases for J; bases not matched to a gene: 7. The CDR3 sequence is CSVGVFGGYEQYF. For the CDR3, the DNA is TGCAGCGTTGGGGTCTTCGGGGGGTACGAGCAGTACTTC.